One sample yielded the 18 T cell receptor beta chains listed below, sequenced in a study of cytomegalovirus exposure and HLA in healthy donors (TCRdb year 2017). Library preparation employed the immunoSEQ multiplex PCR assay. For the multiplex PCR, a mixture combining 60 forward primers for TCR Vbeta segments and 13 reverse primers for TCR Jbeta segments was used. TCRdb carries this immuneACCESS record with in-frame sequences only. Its versions omit some clonotypes, under half of them owing to an unresolved V gene in the studies checked, with the rest unexplained. The sample table shows approximately 170,000 clones, and approximately 81% are seen once. Clones ranked in the top ten supply approximately 1.2% of the sample. Sequencing was performed on PBMCs. The receptors derive from a man aged 45 to 65 in good health and CMV-seropositive.

The gene calls are TRBV6-5 and TRBJ1-1; D is unclear. Per germline, CDR1 MNHEY and CDR2 SVGAGI. The CDR3 has 14 residues. With 6 bases removed from V and 6 bases from J, the gap between germline ends came to 17 bases. CDR3 region: CASSPAAQPPEAFF. CDR3 nucleotides: TGTGCCAGCAGCCCGGCGGCCCAGCCCCCTGAAGCTTTCTTT.

The chain joins TRBV9 to TRBJ1-1; D gene uncertain. Looked up from germline, CDR1 is SGDLS and CDR2 is YYNGEE. The CDR3 length is 13 residues. The V end lost 0 bases, the J end lost 2 bases, and 5 bases lay between the germline ends. CDR3 sequence reads: CASSVAQNTEAFF. The CDR3 DNA follows: TGTGCCAGCAGCGTAGCCCAAAACACTGAAGCTTTCTTT.

This chain uses TRBV9 with TRBJ1-3, with D maybe TRBD1 (5 bases). V shed 3 bases and J shed 0 bases, with 13 bases lying between them. CDR1 is SGDLS, CDR2 YYNGEE, per germline. The CDR3 contains 16 residues. The CDR3 reads CASSARDPYSGNTIYF. In DNA form, the CDR3 reads TGTGCCAGCAGCGCCAGGGATCCCTACTCTGGAAACACCATATATTTT.

The chain is built from TRBV7-8 and TRBJ2-7, with 9 bases that match TRBD1. Unmatched junction bases numbered 4, after V lost 5 bases and J lost 5 bases. This CDR3 comprises 13 residues. From germline, CDR1 is SGHVS and CDR2 FQNEAQ. The CDR3: CASSPDRGHEQYF. In DNA, the CDR3 is TGTGCCAGCAGCCCGGACAGGGGCCACGAGCAGTACTTC.

Only one count was recorded for this clone. This chain joins TRBV5-1 and TRBJ2-7; D perhaps matches TRBD1 (5 bases). Germline values: CDR1 SGHRS, CDR2 YFSETQ. There are 14 residues in the CDR3. The ends were cut back, 3 bases at V and 4 bases at J, with 14 bases in the middle. This CDR3 reads CASSSRQSSYEQYF. The CDR3 bases are TGCGCCAGCAGCTCTCGACAGTCCTCGTACGAGCAGTACTTC.

V is TRBV25-1 and J is TRBJ2-7; D unclear. This CDR3 is 15 amino acids long. Germline loops: CDR1 MGHDK, CDR2 SYGVNS. Trimming took off 3 bases at V and 4 bases at J, with 16 bases between the two ends. The CDR3 is CASSEALTPRYEQYF. As DNA, the CDR3 is TGTGCCAGCAGTGAGGCTCTCACCCCCCGTTACGAGCAGTACTTC.

V usage is TRBV14 and J usage is TRBJ2-5, with 9 positions matching TRBD1. Germline CDR1 is SGHDN and CDR2 is FVKESK. CDR3 size: 16 residues. The V gene end was trimmed by 1 base and the J gene end by 1 base; junction bases not matched to a gene: 4. The CDR3 protein is CASSQGRTGVQETQYF. The CDR3 DNA sequence: TGTGCCAGCAGCCAAGGAAGGACAGGGGTCCAAGAGACCCAGTACTTC.

The table lists this clone with a count of one. This chain links TRBV6-5 with TRBJ2-2; 11 bases agree with TRBD2. The CDR3 length is 15 residues. Germline values: CDR1 MNHEY, CDR2 SVGAGI. V was clipped by 2 bases and J by 9 bases; unmatched bases: 5. The CDR3 protein is CASSYELAGDRELFF. CDR3 DNA: TGTGCCAGCAGTTACGAACTAGCGGGGGACAGGGAGCTGTTTTTT.

This chain uses TRBV29-1 with TRBJ2-7; 8 nucleotides align to TRBD2. The CDR3 spans 15 residues. The junction had 14 bases not matched to a gene; V was cut back by 7 bases and J by 3 bases. Per the germline V gene, CDR1 is SQVTM and CDR2 is ANQGSEA. CDR3 coding DNA: TGCAGCGGTCAAGCGGGGGACGACTCTTACTACGAGCAGTACTTC. It is translated as CSGQAGDDSYYEQYF.

This rearrangement joins TRBV6-4 to TRBJ1-3; the D is unclear. The CDR3 is 9 amino acids. V shed 11 bases and J shed 4 bases, with 3 bases lying between them. The germline CDR1 and CDR2 sequences are MRHNA and SNTAGT. Here the CDR3 reads CALGNTIYF. The CDR3 DNA is TGTGCCCTAGGAAACACCATATATTTT.

This chain connects TRBV7-2 to TRBJ1-5; 7 nucleotides match TRBD1. The V gene end was trimmed by 4 bases and the J gene end by 1 base; junction bases not matched to a gene: 4. This CDR3 has 15 amino acids. The germline CDR1 and CDR2 sequences are SGHTA and FQGNSA. CDR3 nucleotides: TGTGCCAGCAGCTCAACGGGACAGAGCAATCAGCCCCAGCATTTT. The encoded protein is CASSSTGQSNQPQHF. Looking up the rest from reference TRBV7-2 and TRBJ1-5 gives the full variable domain: GAGVSQSPSNKVTEKGKDVELRCDPISGHTALYWYRQSLGQGLEFLIYFQGNSAPDKSGLPSDRFSAERTGGSVSTLTIQRTQQEDSAVYLCASSSTGQSNQPQHFGDGTRLSIL.

V usage is TRBV28 and J usage is TRBJ1-2; 9 bases match TRBD1. Germline values: CDR1 MDHEN, CDR2 SYDVKM. The V and J ends lost 8 bases and 8 bases, in that order; junction bases with no gene match: 12. This CDR3 contains 14 residues. CDR3 loop: CASGLTGGGRGYTF. The CDR3, as DNA: TGTGCCAGCGGCCTCACAGGGGGCGGGAGAGGCTACACCTTC.

This clone ranks as medium-sized. The chain recombines TRBV9 with TRBJ1-4; possible D gene TRBD1, 5 bases. CDR3 length: 14 residues. In germline, CDR1 is SGDLS, CDR2 YYNGEE. Trimming removed 1 base at V and 5 bases at J, with 9 bases between. The CDR3 is CASSVSGGNEKLFF. The CDR3 region has the DNA TGTGCCAGCAGCGTATCGGGGGGAAATGAAAAACTGTTTTTT.

The J gene is TRBJ2-7, the V gene TRBV6-5, with D maybe TRBD2 (5 bases). V was pared by 0 bases and J by 6 bases, with 9 bases between. From germline, CDR1 is MNHEY and CDR2 SVGAGI. The length of the CDR3 is 13 residues. The CDR3 DNA reads TGTGCCAGCAGTTACTCGACGGGGTCCGAGCAGTACTTC. Amino acid sequence: CASSYSTGSEQYF.

The J gene is TRBJ2-5, the V gene TRBV5-1; D may be TRBD1 (5 bases). Germline CDR1 is SGHRS and CDR2 is YFSETQ. V was cut by 4 bases and J by 3 bases, with 10 bases left in between. There are 13 residues in the CDR3. This CDR3 reads CASSGHNKETQYF. The CDR3 DNA sequence: TGCGCCAGCAGCGGACATAATAAAGAGACCCAGTACTTC.

V and J are TRBV2 and TRBJ1-1; the D gene is possibly TRBD1 (5 bases). The V gene lost 7 bases and the J gene lost 4 bases, with 19 bases spanning the gap. This CDR3 has 15 amino acids. CDR1 and CDR2 (germline): SNHLY, FYNNEI. In nucleotides, the CDR3 is TGTGCCAGCACCGGAAAACAGGTCAGGAGCACTGAAGCTTTCTTT. Amino acids: CASTGKQVRSTEAFF.

The genes are TRBV29-1 and TRBJ2-5; D ambiguous. The CDR3 is made up of 11 amino acids. Germline V CDR1 and CDR2: SQVTM, ANQGSEA. The V end was cut by 4 bases, the J end by 4 bases, with 7 bases between. CDR3 region: CSVGRSETQYF. The CDR3 DNA sequence: TGCAGCGTTGGGAGATCAGAGACCCAGTACTTC.

This clone was found once. The gene calls are TRBV5-1 and TRBJ2-7; D is possibly TRBD2 (5 bases). V lost 2 bases, J lost 2 bases, and 11 bases lay in between. This CDR3 has 14 residues. CDR1 is SGHRS and CDR2 is YFSETQ in the germline V gene. CDR3 coding DNA: TGCGCCAGCAGCTTCCCCGACGGGGCCTACGAGCAGTACTTC. Protein: CASSFPDGAYEQYF.